This T cell receptor beta chain was sequenced in a study of T cell repertoires in ileal Crohn's disease. This table comes from immunoSEQ multiplex PCR, and its TCRdb copy is limited to in-frame clones, with some not included. The data contain about 8,000 clones, 90% to 97% of them singletons. CDR3 length equals 13 residues. The V gene's germline CDR1 is LNHDA and CDR2 SQIVND (reference sequence). Between the trimmed V and J ends, which lost 7 bases and 4 bases, there was a span of 13 bases. Sequenced input: ileal tissue. The chain employs TRBV19 and TRBJ1-2; D possibly corresponds to TRBD1 (5 bases). The sequence was collected from an adult with Crohn's disease. Written as DNA, the CDR3 is TGTGCCAGTACGGGACTCGACCGCTATGGCTACACCTTC. This codes for CASTGLDRYGYTF.